This T cell receptor beta chain was recorded in a study of early T cells in non-severe SARS-CoV-2 infection. Overall study context: Sequenced material consisted of bulk RNA (from unsorted whole blood), and chains were unpaired.

This clonotype occurred a few times. Antigen specificity is unknown. Study-wide findings and caveats: The study's VDJdb matching favored anti-spike CD8 responses and missed private and CD4 specificities.

The protocol attached unique molecular identifiers to individual cDNA molecules. Each CDR3 protein gets one entry after TCRdb re-called the 5' RACE reads with MiXCR. There are approximately 58,000 distinct CDR3 sequences in the sample; 11% occur only once, and about 10% lies in the top ten. V was pared by 8 bases and J by 3 bases, with 1 base of the junction left unmatched. The germline CDR1 and CDR2 sequences are WNHNN and SYGVQD (reference sequence). This CDR3 has 13 amino acids. The specimen sequenced was whole blood. This clonotype was obtained from an adult who was a healthcare worker with PCR-confirmed SARS-CoV-2 infection or an uninfected control (not recorded which). The chain couples TRBV10-1 to TRBJ2-3, with TRBD1 matching 11 bases. The CDR3: CASGTGGTDTQYF. In DNA, the CDR3 is TGCGCCAGCGGGACAGGGGGGACAGATACGCAGTATTTT.